This T cell receptor (beta chain) was observed in a study of beta chain features in type 1 diabetes. The overall study: Age, gender, cell numbers and subset yield matched between patients and controls. Overall study results and limits: TCRB repertoires of naive, central memory and Treg cells appeared more similar among patients than among healthy donors. Researchers report that Type 1 diabetes patients had moderately but significantly shorter TCRB CDR3s across all four CD4+ subsets. For cells with high TCR expression, cDNA sequencing could yield over-representation. At VDJ recombination sites, type 1 diabetes patients had fewer insertions and more deleted nucleotides.

Trimming took off 3 bases at V and 1 base at J, with 17 bases between the two ends. This CDR3 comprises 17 residues. Germline CDR1 reads SGDLS; CDR2 reads YYNGEE. Every isolated RNA sample was fully reverse transcribed, so sequencing captured expressed TCRB transcripts. Libraries were prepared by immunoSEQ multiplex PCR; TCRdb keeps only in-frame clonotypes and omits some of them. This table has approximately 600,000 clones, around an eighth appearing once. On this clone itself: What it recognizes is unknown.

The source of this sequence is a man aged 25 to 40 with type 1 diabetes. The sample was naive CD4+ T cells from blood. This chain connects TRBV9 to TRBJ2-1; D perhaps matches TRBD1 (5 bases). In DNA, the CDR3 is TGTGCCAGCAGCGCGTATATTGGGCGGACATCCTACAATGAGCAGTTCTTC. Translated: CASSAYIGRTSYNEQFF.